Listed here are 28 T cell receptor beta chains from one sample, sequenced in a study of cytomegalovirus exposure and HLA in healthy donors. Researchers ran the PCR with 60 Vbeta and 13 Jbeta primers. Clones were read by immunoSEQ multiplex PCR, and TCRdb kept only the in-frame ones, dropping some. The sample has about 120,000 clones, 60% to 80% seen once. What was sequenced was PBMCs. The receptors shown here come from a woman aged 45-65 years in good health and CMV-seronegative.

The chain joins TRBV29-1 to TRBJ2-5; 9 positions agree with TRBD2. Trimming at V came to 6 bases and at J to 1 base, leaving 12 bases not matched to a gene. The germline CDR1 and CDR2 sequences are SQVTM and ANQGSEA. The CDR3 sequence is 16 residues long. The CDR3 here is CSVPGLAGGPQETQYF. The DNA for the CDR3 is TGCAGCGTACCGGGACTAGCAGGAGGACCCCAAGAGACCCAGTACTTC. The full variable domain, with the rest looked up from reference TRBV29-1 and TRBJ2-5, is SAVISQKPSRDICQRGTSLTIQCQVDSQVTMMFWYRQQPGQSLTLIATANQGSEATYESGFVIDKFPISRPNLTFSTLTVSNMSPEDSSIYLCSVPGLAGGPQETQYFGPGTRLLVL.

The V and J genes are TRBV29-1 and TRBJ2-1, with a possible D match to TRBD1 (5 bases). CDR3 length: 16 residues. Germline loops: CDR1 SQVTM, CDR2 ANQGSEA. V dropped 2 bases and J dropped 4 bases, with 18 bases sitting between them. The CDR3 nucleotides read TGCAGCGTTGAACGGGCTAGGGGCATTTCTTACAATGAGCAGTTCTTC. Encoded protein: CSVERARGISYNEQFF.

The rearrangement joins TRBV7-6 to TRBJ2-7; no reliable D call. There are 16 residues in the CDR3. Per germline, CDR1 SGHVS and CDR2 FNYEAQ. The ends were cut back, 0 bases at V and 0 bases at J, with 12 bases in the middle. CDR3 DNA sequence: TGTGCCAGCAGCTTAGCAGGCGGCAGCTACTCCTACGAGCAGTACTTC. Translation: CASSLAGGSYSYEQYF.

The V call is TRBV6-5, the J call TRBJ2-7, with D uncertain. V lost 1 base to trimming and J lost 0 bases, with 7 bases between them. The CDR3 runs to 14 residues. CDR1 MNHEY and CDR2 SVGAGI come from the germline V gene. Here the CDR3 DNA reads TGTGCCAGCAGTTACTATAGTGGCTCCTACGAGCAGTACTTC. It yields the protein CASSYYSGSYEQYF.

The rearrangement links TRBV9 to TRBJ2-1; D perhaps matches TRBD2 (6 bases). CDR1 and CDR2 from the germline V gene are SGDLS and YYNGEE. The CDR3 has 16 amino acids. V was trimmed by 0 bases and J by 10 bases, leaving 20 bases between them. CDR3 DNA: TGTGCCAGCAGCGTAGGAGCCGGGACTCCCTCCTGGGAGCAGTTCTTC. It yields the protein CASSVGAGTPSWEQFF.

The genes are TRBV28 and TRBJ1-1; D possibly corresponds to TRBD1 (5 bases). CDR1 and CDR2 (germline): MDHEN, SYDVKM. The CDR3 is 13 amino acids. The V gene lost 2 bases and the J gene lost 8 bases, with 12 bases spanning the gap. As DNA, the CDR3 is TGTGCCAGCAGTTTAATTGTTGGGGGGGAAGCTTTCTTT. Translating it yields CASSLIVGGEAFF.

The chain joins TRBV9 to TRBJ1-3; 7 bases are shared with TRBD1. Losses at the gene ends were 1 base for V and 4 bases for J; bases not matched to a gene: 5. The CDR3 has 15 amino acids. Germline V gives CDR1 SGDLS, CDR2 YYNGEE. The CDR3 nucleotides read TGTGCCAGCAGCGTACAGACAGGGAAAGGAAACACCATATATTTT. Encoded protein: CASSVQTGKGNTIYF.

The V gene is TRBV10-3, the J gene TRBJ2-2; perhaps TRBD2 as D (5 bases). This CDR3 is built from 14 residues. Germline V gene data show CDR1 as ENHRY and CDR2 as SYGVKD. V lost 0 bases, J lost 8 bases, and 10 bases lay in between. CDR3 region: CAISESEVSGELFF. Here the CDR3 DNA reads TGTGCCATCAGTGAGTCGGAGGTCTCGGGGGAGCTGTTTTTT.

V and J are TRBV6-5 and TRBJ2-1; TRBD2 is a possible D gene (6 bases). The CDR3 loop spans 14 amino acids. From germline, CDR1 is MNHEY and CDR2 SVGAGI. Trimming removed 7 bases at V and 7 bases at J, with 17 bases between. The DNA of the CDR3 is TGTGCCAGCACCTCCCCGGGACTTTCAAATGAGCAGTTCTTC. Protein product: CASTSPGLSNEQFF.

This clone was counted once. The chain carries TRBV2 and TRBJ2-7; 10 nucleotides match TRBD2. This CDR3 is 14 amino acids long. CDR1 and CDR2 (germline): SNHLY, FYNNEI. V shed 6 bases and J 6 bases; nucleotides not matched to a gene: 8. The DNA for the CDR3 is TGTGCCAGCAGAGTAGCGGGAGGTGGGGGCGAGCAGTACTTC. Amino acids: CASRVAGGGGEQYF.

V and J are TRBV6-4 and TRBJ2-1; a weak D match, TRBD2 (5 bases). The CDR3 sequence is 14 residues long. V gave up 8 bases and J gave up 9 bases, with 20 bases separating them. CDR1 is MRHNA and CDR2 is SNTAGT in the germline V gene. DNA of the CDR3: TGTGCCAGCGCTCTAGAGGCGGGCTCTGTTGAGCAGTTCTTC. This gives the protein CASALEAGSVEQFF.

Here the CDR3 DNA reads TGTGCCAGCAGGACTAGCGGGAGCAATGAGCAGTTCTTC. This gives the protein CASRTSGSNEQFF. The gene calls are TRBV9 and TRBJ2-1, with TRBD2 matching 12 bases. This CDR3 region has 13 residues. The J segment lost 6 bases and the V segment lost 5 bases, leaving 0 bases of the junction unmatched. Per the germline V gene, CDR1 is SGDLS and CDR2 is YYNGEE. The full variable domain, rest sourced from reference TRBV9 and TRBJ2-1, is DSGVTQTPKHLITATGQRVTLRCSPRSGDLSVYWYQQSLDQGLQFLIQYYNGEERAKGNILERFSAQQFPDLHSELNLSSLELGDSALYFCASRTSGSNEQFFGPGTRLTVL.

The CDR3 nucleotides read TGTGCCAGCAGGCCCCCGCGACAGGGAGTTAGTGAGCAGTACTTC. As protein: CASRPPRQGVSEQYF. The chain couples TRBV28 to TRBJ2-7, with 7 nucleotides matching TRBD1. The CDR3 runs 15 residues. With 6 bases clipped from V and 7 bases from J, the junction kept 15 bases outside the gene matches. Germline assignment: CDR1 MDHEN and CDR2 SYDVKM.

V gene TRBV7-6 combines with J gene TRBJ2-3; tentative D call: TRBD2 (6 bases). Germline assignment: CDR1 SGHVS and CDR2 FNYEAQ. This CDR3 spans 16 amino acids. The V gene lost 6 bases and the J gene lost 0 bases, with 16 bases spanning the gap. CDR3 loop: CASSLSGDSSTDTQYF. CDR3 in DNA: TGTGCCAGCAGTCTTAGCGGTGACAGTAGCACAGATACGCAGTATTTT.

This chain connects TRBV6-6 to TRBJ1-3; D gene uncertain. The V and J ends lost 7 bases and 8 bases respectively, with 15 bases between them. The CDR3 is 13 residues long. Germline V CDR1 and CDR2: MNHNY, SVGAGI (reference sequence). In DNA form, the CDR3 reads TGTGCCAGCATCACGGTAGAGGGTTACACCATATATTTT. Translating gives CASITVEGYTIYF.

This sequence joins TRBV18 and TRBJ2-2; 7 nucleotides align to TRBD1. This CDR3 is 16 amino acids long. Germline V lookup: CDR1 KGHSH, CDR2 LQKENI. V lost 3 bases to trimming and J lost 2 bases; unmatched junction nucleotides: 6. The CDR3 sequence is CASSPTGTANTGELFF. DNA for the CDR3: TGTGCCAGCTCACCTACCGGGACAGCTAACACCGGGGAGCTGTTTTTT.

V is TRBV13 and J is TRBJ1-1, with D perhaps TRBD1 (6 bases). CDR3 length: 12 amino acids. Germline V gene sequence: CDR1 PRHDT, CDR2 FYEKMQ (reference sequence). V was pared by 8 bases and J by 6 bases, with 13 bases between. The CDR3 protein is CASSGTSAEAFF. The CDR3 DNA sequence: TGTGCCAGCTCCGGGACAAGCGCTGAAGCTTTCTTT. The whole variable domain, filled in from reference TRBV13 and TRBJ1-1, reads AAGVIQSPRHLIKEKRETATLKCYPIPRHDTVYWYQQGPGQDPQFLISFYEKMQSDKGSIPDRFSAQQFSDYHSELNMSSLELGDSALYFCASSGTSAEAFFGQGTRLTVV.

This chain connects TRBV19 to TRBJ1-1; no clear D. The CDR3 has 12 amino acids. In germline, CDR1 is LNHDA, CDR2 SQIVND (reference sequence). The ends were cut back, 5 bases at V and 4 bases at J, with 8 bases in the middle. CDR3 sequence: CASSFTGTEAFF. The CDR3 nucleotides are TGTGCCAGTAGTTTCACCGGCACTGAAGCTTTCTTT.

This chain joins TRBV5-8 and TRBJ2-5; 7 bases are a match to TRBD2. The CDR3 is 15 amino acids. Germline values: CDR1 SGHTS, CDR2 YDEGEE. The junction had 6 bases not matched to a gene; V was cut back by 3 bases and J by 1 base. Here the CDR3 DNA reads TGTGCCAGCAGCTCAACTGGGAGGGGCCAAGAGACCCAGTACTTC. Amino acid sequence: CASSSTGRGQETQYF.

V usage is TRBV27 and J usage is TRBJ2-3; 14 bases map to TRBD2. CDR3 length equals 17 residues. The V gene end was trimmed by 6 bases and the J gene end by 1 base; junction bases not matched to a gene: 6. The germline V gene encodes CDR1 MNHEY and CDR2 SMNVEV (reference sequence). The DNA for the CDR3 is TGTGCCAGCAGGCGATGGGGACTAGCGGGAGGCACAGATACGCAGTATTTT. This gives the protein CASRRWGLAGGTDTQYF.

This sequence joins TRBV2 and TRBJ2-5; 7 nucleotides agree with TRBD1. The CDR3 runs 12 residues. The trim removed 10 bases at V and 4 bases at J, leaving 6 bases unmatched. The germline CDR1 and CDR2 sequences are SNHLY and FYNNEI. The DNA of the CDR3 is TGTGCCACCTGGACAGGCCTAGAGACCCAGTACTTC. It encodes CATWTGLETQYF.

The CDR3 DNA sequence: TGTGCCAGCGGAGGGACAGGGGGCCCCCAGGAGACCCAGTACTTC. The encoded protein is CASGGTGGPQETQYF. The rearrangement uses TRBV2 and TRBJ2-5; 12 bases align to TRBD1. Looked up from germline, CDR1 is SNHLY and CDR2 is FYNNEI. The V segment lost 8 bases and the J segment 5 bases; nucleotides outside the gene matches: 9. This CDR3 is 15 amino acids long.

This clone is a singleton in its sample. The V and J genes are TRBV6-5 and TRBJ2-3, with a possible D match to TRBD1 (6 bases). Germline CDR1 reads MNHEY; CDR2 reads SVGAGI. Trimming pared 2 bases from V and 1 base from J, leaving 10 bases between. The length of the CDR3 is 15 residues. The CDR3 nucleotides read TGTGCCAGCAGTTACGGGGGCGCCGGCACAGATACGCAGTATTTT. This gives the protein CASSYGGAGTDTQYF.

CDR3 residues: CASSTTGKNTEAFF. Here the CDR3 DNA reads TGTGCCAGCAGCACGACCGGGAAGAACACTGAAGCTTTCTTT. The V and J genes are TRBV7-9 and TRBJ1-1; unclear D gene. V lost 5 bases to trimming and J lost 1 base, with 11 bases between them. Germline CDR1 is SEHNR and CDR2 is FQNEAQ (reference sequence). The CDR3 totals 14 residues.

The J gene is TRBJ1-1, the V gene TRBV11-2, with D unclear. Deletions cut 5 bases from V and 2 bases from J, with 12 bases between. Germline V gene lookup returns CDR1 SGHAT and CDR2 FQNNGV. The CDR3 is 14 amino acids. The CDR3: CASSPLSVNTEAFF. The DNA of the CDR3 is TGTGCCAGCAGCCCCCTTTCTGTTAACACTGAAGCTTTCTTT.

This clone appeared a few times. The gene calls are TRBV7-2 and TRBJ1-3; 7 nucleotides line up with TRBD1. This CDR3 is 15 amino acids long. Looked up from germline, CDR1 is SGHTA and CDR2 is FQGNSA. Trimming at V came to 4 bases and at J to 4 bases, leaving 7 bases not matched to a gene. The CDR3 here is CASSWSQGDGNTIYF. In nucleotides, the CDR3 is TGTGCCAGCAGCTGGTCTCAGGGGGACGGAAACACCATATATTTT.

This clone has a handful of counts. The CDR3 sequence is CASSGGQNRRNTIYF. The CDR3 DNA reads as TGTGCCAGTAGTGGGGGACAGAACCGTAGAAACACCATATATTTT. The rearrangement links TRBV19 to TRBJ1-3; 7 bases are a match to TRBD1. This CDR3 contains 15 residues. Germline V gives CDR1 LNHDA, CDR2 SQIVND (reference sequence). V lost 5 bases, J lost 5 bases, and 9 bases stayed unmatched.

In its sample, this clone was seen a few times. The genes are TRBV6-1 and TRBJ2-7; D might be TRBD2 (5 bases). The CDR3 covers 13 residues. Germline lookup yields CDR1 MNHNS and CDR2 SASEGT. Trimming cost V 7 bases and J 1 base, with 11 bases left between them. CDR3: CASIPGGSYEQYF. The CDR3 DNA reads TGTGCCAGCATCCCAGGCGGGTCCTACGAGCAGTACTTC.